This paragraph covers one T cell receptor beta chain sequence. The sample originates from a study of blood T cell repertoires in COVID-19. Turning to the study itself: Acute and convalescent COVID-19 specimens originated in the United States, Italy and Spain. Sample material is recorded as cDNA or gDNA derived from T cells, B-cell-depleted T cells, or PBMCs.

In the authors' methods: Reference gene primers were amplified, and this amplification served to estimate nucleated cell counts. Repertoires were generated with immunoSEQ multiplex PCR, while TCRdb's copy carries only in-frame clones and drops some. The D gene and trimming were derived from the DNA, and the V and J assignments and clone size from that table. This repertoire shows about 250,000 clones, more than 70% found once; its top ten account for 0.99%. The germline V gene encodes CDR1 SGHRS and CDR2 YFSETQ. V lost 0 bases to trimming and J lost 0 bases, with 7 bases between them. The CDR3 runs 15 residues.

Sequencing was done on a sample of peripheral blood. The genes are TRBV5-1 and TRBJ2-1; D is undetermined. This sequence originates from a woman in her thirties or forties who had recovered from COVID-19. The CDR3 bases are TGCGCCAGCAGCTTGGCCGTCTCCTCCTACAATGAGCAGTTCTTC. Translated, it gives CASSLAVSSYNEQFF.